Presented here are 2 T cell receptor beta chains from one specimen sequenced in a study of blood T cells in healthy people across ages. The authors ran a second PCR of about 7 to 11 cycles using a sample-barcoded 5' primer and a J-beta primer mix. Each CDR3 protein gets one entry after TCRdb re-called the 5' RACE reads with MiXCR. The sample shows about 1.4 million distinct CDR3 sequences, around 59% of them seen only once. The specimen was blood. The receptor set was obtained from a man aged 18 to 29 in good health.

This clonotype was recorded a few times. The J gene is TRBJ1-4, the V gene TRBV20-1; D possibly corresponds to TRBD1 (5 bases). The V gene's germline CDR1 is DFQATT and CDR2 SNEGSKA (reference sequence). The CDR3 is made up of 15 amino acids. V lost 0 bases to trimming and J lost 3 bases, with 11 bases between them. CDR3 sequence reads: CSARETGRPNEKLFF. The CDR3 region has the DNA TGCAGTGCTAGAGAGACGGGACGGCCTAATGAAAAACTGTTTTTT.

The chain has TRBV4-1 and TRBJ2-4; D is perhaps TRBD1 or TRBD2 (5 bases each). Germline CDR1 reads MGHRA; CDR2 reads YSYEKL. CDR3 size: 17 residues. Trimming shortened V by 0 bases and J by 13 bases, and 25 bases separated the two germline ends. As DNA, the CDR3 is TGCGCCAGCAGCCAAGATGCGAGAGGGGCTCCCCCCAGGGAGCAGTACTTC. Amino acids: CASSQDARGAPPREQYF.